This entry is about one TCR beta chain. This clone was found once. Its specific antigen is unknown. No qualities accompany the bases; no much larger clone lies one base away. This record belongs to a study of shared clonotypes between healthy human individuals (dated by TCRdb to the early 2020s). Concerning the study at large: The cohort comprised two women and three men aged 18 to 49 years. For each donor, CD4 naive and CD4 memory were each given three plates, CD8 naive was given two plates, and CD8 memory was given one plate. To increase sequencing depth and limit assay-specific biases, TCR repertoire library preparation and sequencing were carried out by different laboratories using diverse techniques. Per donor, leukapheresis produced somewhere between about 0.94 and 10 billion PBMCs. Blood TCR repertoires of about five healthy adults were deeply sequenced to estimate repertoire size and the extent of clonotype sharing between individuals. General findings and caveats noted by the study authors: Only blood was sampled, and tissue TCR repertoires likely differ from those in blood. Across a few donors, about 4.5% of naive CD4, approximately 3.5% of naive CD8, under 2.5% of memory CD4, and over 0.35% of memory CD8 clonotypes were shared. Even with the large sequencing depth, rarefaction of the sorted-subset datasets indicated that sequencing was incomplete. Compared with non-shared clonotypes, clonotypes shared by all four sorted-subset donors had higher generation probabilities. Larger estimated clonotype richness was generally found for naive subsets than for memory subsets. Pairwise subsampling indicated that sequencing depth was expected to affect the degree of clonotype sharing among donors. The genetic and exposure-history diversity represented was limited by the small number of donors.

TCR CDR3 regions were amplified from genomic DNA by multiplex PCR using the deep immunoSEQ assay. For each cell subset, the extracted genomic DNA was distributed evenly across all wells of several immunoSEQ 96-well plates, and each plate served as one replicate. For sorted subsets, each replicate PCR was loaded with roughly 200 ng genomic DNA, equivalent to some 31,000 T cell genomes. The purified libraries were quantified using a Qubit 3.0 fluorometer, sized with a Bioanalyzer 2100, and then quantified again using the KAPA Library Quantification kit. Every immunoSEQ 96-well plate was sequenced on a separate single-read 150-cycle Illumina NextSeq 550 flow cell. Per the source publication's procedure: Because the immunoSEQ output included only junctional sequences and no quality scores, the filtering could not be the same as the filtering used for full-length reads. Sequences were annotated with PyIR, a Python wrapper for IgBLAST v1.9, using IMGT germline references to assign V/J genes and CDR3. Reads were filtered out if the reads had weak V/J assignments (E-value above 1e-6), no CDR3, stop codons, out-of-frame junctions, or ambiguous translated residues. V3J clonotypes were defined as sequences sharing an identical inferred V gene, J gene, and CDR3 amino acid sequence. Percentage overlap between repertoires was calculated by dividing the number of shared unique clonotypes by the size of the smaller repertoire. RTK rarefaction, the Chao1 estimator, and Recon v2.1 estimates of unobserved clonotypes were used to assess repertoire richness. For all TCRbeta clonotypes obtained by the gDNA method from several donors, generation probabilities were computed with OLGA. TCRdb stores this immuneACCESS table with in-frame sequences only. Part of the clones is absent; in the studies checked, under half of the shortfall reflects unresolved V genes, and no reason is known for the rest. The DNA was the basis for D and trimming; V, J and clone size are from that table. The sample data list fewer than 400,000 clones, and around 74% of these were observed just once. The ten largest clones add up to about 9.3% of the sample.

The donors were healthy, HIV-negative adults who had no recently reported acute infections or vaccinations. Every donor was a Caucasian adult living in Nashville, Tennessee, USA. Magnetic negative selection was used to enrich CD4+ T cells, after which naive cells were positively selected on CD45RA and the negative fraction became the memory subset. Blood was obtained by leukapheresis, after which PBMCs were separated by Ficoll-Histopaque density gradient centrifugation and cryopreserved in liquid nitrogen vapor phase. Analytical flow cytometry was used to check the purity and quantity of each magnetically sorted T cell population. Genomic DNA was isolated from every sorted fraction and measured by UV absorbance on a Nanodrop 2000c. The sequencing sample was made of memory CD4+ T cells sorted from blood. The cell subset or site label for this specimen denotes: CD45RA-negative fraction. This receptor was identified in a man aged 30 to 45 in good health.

The CDR3 protein is CAITGTEYNEQFF. DNA sequence: TGTGCCATCACCGGGACTGAATACAATGAGCAGTTCTTC. The V and J genes are TRBV10-3 and TRBJ2-1, and TRBD2 may be the D gene, going by 6 matching bases. There are 13 amino acids in the CDR3, from cysteine to phenylalanine inclusive. Just CDR3 DNA is preserved here, 39 bases in frame from base 1. The germline V gene gives CDR1 as ENHRY and CDR2 as SYGVKD. V sheds 7 bases and J sheds 4 bases, leaving 11 bases between their ends.